This TCR beta chain was sequenced in a study of OX40 agonist ivuxolimab in advanced cancers. About the study: Each patient was given ivuxolimab into a vein every 2 weeks, at 0.01 to 10 mg/kg.

Study-wide results and limits: Expanded clones were, on average, more numerous among CD8+ T cells than CD4+. At doses 0.1 to 3.0 mg/kg, CD4+ and CD8+ clones expanded.

The CDR3 loop spans 14 amino acids. V gave up 10 bases and J gave up 2 bases, with 17 bases separating them. The germline V gene encodes CDR1 SGHTA and CDR2 FQGNSA. TCRdb's table, derived via immunoSEQ multiplex PCR, lists solely in-frame clones and lacks some. Of around 50,000 clones listed, over 70% are singletons. Turning to this clone: The antigen remains undetermined.

This receptor was taken from an adult with an advanced solid tumor such as melanoma, head and neck, liver or kidney cancer. Sequencing was performed on CD4+ or CD8+ T cells sorted from blood, taken in a trial of the OX40 agonist ivuxolimab. The J gene is TRBJ2-5, the V gene TRBV7-2; D remains ambiguous. CDR3 protein: CANLNLGIQETQYF. CDR3 sequence (DNA): TGTGCCAACCTAAATTTGGGGATTCAAGAGACCCAGTACTTC.